This TCR beta chain originates from a study of tumor-infiltrating lymphocytes in primary liver carcinoma. Each 20-30 mg portion of unsorted bulk tissue served as the source for co-extraction of RNA and DNA. Surgical resection served as treatment for the primary liver carcinoma of these patients. Comments on this clonotype: One end of the junction fails to match germline, which may point to a read error.

Making TCR beta cDNA involved approximately 0.5 ug total RNA and a constant-region primer. Slightly modified ARM-PCR served as the procedure for the TCR beta libraries. These libraries came from three rounds of nested multiplex PCR. The two initial PCR rounds, roughly 9 cycles each, used TRBV1-TRBV30 forward and C-beta reverse primers. TCRdb independently ran MiXCR on the multiplex PCR reads; one entry per CDR3 protein. The sample has about 84,000 distinct CDR3 sequences; approximately 72% are singletons. The CDR3 sequence is 17 residues long. Germline CDR1 reads MGHRA; CDR2 reads YSYEKL. The receptor was derived from a man between 35 and 55 years old with primary liver carcinoma and hepatitis B virus infection. The rearrangement uses TRBV4-1 and TRBJ1-2; 9 nucleotides agree with TRBD1. Sequenced material: liver tumor tissue from sampling region 1. Subset given: tumor region T1, superior pole. CDR3 bases: TGCGCCAACAGCCAGTTAAGAGGGACAGGGTCTTTCTATGGCTACACGTTC. It translates to CANSQLRGTGSFYGYTF.